This TCR beta chain was observed in a study of blood T cell repertoires in COVID-19. Across 20 to 25 US areas, participants ranged in age from roughly 18 to 95 years. The CDR3 totals 17 residues. CDR1 and CDR2 (germline): SGHTA, FQGNSA. The trim removed 6 bases at V and 4 bases at J, leaving 18 bases unmatched. Sequenced by immunoSEQ multiplex PCR; TCRdb stores in-frame clones only, minus some. The table includes 150,000 to 200,000 clones, around 73% detected once. The sequencing input was PBMCs or T cells enriched from blood (not recorded which). This receptor was obtained from a woman aged 45 to 65 who had recovered from COVID-19. The chain links TRBV7-2 to TRBJ2-7, with 7 bases aligning to TRBD2. The CDR3 region is CASSPQLLTGGPYEQYF. CDR3 DNA: TGTGCCAGCAGTCCCCAGCTGTTGACGGGAGGACCTTACGAGCAGTACTTC.